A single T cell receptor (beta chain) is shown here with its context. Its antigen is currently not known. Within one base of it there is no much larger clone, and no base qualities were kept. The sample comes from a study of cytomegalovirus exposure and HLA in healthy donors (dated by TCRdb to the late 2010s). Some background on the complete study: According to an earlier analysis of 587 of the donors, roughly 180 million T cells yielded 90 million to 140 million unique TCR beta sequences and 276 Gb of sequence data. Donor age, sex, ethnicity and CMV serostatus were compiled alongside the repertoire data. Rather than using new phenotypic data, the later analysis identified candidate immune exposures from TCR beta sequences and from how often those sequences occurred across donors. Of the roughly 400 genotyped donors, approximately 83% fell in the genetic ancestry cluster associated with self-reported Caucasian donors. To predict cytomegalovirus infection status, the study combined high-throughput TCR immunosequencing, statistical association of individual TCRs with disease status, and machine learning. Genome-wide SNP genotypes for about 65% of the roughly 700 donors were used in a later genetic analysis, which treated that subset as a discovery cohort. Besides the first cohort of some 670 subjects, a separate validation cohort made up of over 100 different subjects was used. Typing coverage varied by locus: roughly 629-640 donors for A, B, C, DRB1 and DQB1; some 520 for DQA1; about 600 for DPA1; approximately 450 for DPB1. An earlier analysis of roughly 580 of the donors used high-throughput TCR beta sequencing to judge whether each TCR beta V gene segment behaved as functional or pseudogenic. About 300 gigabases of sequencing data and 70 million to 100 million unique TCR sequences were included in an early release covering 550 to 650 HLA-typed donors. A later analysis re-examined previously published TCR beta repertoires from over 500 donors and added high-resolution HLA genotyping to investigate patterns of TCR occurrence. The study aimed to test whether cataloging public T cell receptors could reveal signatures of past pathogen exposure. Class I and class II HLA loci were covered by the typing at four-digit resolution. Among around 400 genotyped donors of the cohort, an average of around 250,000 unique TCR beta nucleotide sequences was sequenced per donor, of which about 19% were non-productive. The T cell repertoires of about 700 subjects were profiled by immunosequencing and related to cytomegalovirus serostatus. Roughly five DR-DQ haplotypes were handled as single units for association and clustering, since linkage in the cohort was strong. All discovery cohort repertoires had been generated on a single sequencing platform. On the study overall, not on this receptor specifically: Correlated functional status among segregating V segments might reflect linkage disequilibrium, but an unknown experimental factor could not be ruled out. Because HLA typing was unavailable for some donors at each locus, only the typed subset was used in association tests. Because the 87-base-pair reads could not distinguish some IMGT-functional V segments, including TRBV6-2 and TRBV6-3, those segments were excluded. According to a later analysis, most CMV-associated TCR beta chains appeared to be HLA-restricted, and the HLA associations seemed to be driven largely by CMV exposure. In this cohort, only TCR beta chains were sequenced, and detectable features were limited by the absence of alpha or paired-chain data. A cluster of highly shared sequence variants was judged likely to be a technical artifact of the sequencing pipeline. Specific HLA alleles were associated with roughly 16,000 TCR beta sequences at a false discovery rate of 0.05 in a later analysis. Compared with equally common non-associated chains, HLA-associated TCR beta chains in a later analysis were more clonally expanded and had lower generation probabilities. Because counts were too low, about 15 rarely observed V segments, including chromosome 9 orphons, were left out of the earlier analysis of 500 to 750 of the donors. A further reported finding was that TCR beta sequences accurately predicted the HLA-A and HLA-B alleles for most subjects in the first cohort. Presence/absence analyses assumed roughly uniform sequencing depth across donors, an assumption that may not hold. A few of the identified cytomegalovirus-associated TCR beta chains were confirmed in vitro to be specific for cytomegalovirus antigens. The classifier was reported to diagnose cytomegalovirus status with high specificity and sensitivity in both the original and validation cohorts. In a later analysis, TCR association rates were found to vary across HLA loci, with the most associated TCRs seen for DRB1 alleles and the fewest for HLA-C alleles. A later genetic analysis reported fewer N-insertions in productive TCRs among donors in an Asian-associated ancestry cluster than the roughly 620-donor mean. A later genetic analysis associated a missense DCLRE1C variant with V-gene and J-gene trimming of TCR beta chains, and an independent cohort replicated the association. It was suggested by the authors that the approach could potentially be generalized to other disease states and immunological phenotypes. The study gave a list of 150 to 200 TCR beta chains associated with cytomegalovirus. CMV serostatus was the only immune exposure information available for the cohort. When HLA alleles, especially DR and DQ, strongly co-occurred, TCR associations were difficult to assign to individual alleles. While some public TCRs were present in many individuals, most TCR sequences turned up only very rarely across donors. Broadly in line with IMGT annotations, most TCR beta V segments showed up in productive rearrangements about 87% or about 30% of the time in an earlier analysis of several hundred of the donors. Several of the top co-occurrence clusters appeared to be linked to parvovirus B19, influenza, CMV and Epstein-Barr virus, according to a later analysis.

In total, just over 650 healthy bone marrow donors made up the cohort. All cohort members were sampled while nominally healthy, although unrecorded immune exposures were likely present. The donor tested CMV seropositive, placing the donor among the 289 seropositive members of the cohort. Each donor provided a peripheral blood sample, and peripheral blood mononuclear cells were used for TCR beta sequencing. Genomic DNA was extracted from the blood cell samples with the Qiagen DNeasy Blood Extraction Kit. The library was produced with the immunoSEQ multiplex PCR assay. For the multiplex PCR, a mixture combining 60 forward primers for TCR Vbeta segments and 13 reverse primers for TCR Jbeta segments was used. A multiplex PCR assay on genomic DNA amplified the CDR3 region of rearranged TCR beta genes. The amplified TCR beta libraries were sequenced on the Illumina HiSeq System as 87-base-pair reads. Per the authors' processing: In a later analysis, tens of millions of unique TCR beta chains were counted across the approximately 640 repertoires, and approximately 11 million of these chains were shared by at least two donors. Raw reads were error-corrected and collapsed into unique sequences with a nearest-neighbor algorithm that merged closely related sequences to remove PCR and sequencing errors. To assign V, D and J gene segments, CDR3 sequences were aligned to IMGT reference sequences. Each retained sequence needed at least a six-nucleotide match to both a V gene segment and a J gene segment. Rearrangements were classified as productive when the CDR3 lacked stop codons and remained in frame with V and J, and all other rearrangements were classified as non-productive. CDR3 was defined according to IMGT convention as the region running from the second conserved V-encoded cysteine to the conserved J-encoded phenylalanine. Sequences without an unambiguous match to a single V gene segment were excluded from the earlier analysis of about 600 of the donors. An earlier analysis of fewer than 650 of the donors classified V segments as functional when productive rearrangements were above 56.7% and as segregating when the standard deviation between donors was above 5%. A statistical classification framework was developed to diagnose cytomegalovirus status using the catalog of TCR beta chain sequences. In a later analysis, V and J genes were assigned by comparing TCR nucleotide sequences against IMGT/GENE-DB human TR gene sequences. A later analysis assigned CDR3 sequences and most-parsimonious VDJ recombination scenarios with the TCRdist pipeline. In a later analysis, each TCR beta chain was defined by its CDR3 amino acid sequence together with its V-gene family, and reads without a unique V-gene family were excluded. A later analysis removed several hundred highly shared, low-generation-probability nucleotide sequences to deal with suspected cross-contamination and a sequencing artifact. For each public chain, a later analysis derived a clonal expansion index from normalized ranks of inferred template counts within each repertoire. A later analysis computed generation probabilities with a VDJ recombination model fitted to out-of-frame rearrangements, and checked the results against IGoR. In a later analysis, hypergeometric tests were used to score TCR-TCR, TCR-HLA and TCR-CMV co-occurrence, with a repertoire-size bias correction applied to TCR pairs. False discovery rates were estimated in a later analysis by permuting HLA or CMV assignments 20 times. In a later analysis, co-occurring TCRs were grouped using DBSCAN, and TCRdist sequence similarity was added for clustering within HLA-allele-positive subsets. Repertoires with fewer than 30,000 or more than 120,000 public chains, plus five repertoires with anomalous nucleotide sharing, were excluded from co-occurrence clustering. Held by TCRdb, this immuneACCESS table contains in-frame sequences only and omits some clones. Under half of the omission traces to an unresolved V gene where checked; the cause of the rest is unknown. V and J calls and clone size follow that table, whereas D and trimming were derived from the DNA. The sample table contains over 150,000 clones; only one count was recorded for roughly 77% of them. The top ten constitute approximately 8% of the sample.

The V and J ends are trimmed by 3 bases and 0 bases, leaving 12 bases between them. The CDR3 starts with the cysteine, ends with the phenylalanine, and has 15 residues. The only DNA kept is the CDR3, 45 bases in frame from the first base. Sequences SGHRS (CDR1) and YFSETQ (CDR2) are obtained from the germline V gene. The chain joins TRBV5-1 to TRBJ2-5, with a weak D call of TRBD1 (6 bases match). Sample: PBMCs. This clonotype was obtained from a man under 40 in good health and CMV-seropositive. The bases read TGCGCCAGCAGCTCCGGGACACCTGACCAAGAGACCCAGTACTTC. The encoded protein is CASSSGTPDQETQYF.